A single sample is the source of the 29 T cell receptor beta chains below, sequenced in a study of vaccination effects on CD4 cells after COVID-19. Within the ViraFEST assay, antigen-specific CD4+ T cells underwent expansion with viral peptide pools prior to sequencing. Isolation of CD4+ T cells took place after approximately 10 days of culture. The participants, recipients of two vaccine doses, got either BNT162b2 or mRNA-1273. No antigen has been identified for these receptors. Repertoires were generated with immunoSEQ multiplex PCR, while TCRdb's copy carries only in-frame clones and drops some. The data contain 30,000 to 40,000 clones, 72% of them singletons. The material sequenced was CD4+ T cells from PBMCs cultured with HCoV-229E spike peptides, taken after COVID-19 vaccination. The receptor source for this set is a human donor who received a COVID-19 vaccine.

V gene TRBV12-5 combines with J gene TRBJ2-3, with unresolved D. Germline values: CDR1 LGHNT, CDR2 FRNRAP. V was pared by 5 bases and J by 1 base, with 16 bases between. The CDR3 is 16 amino acids. The CDR3 DNA reads as TGTGCTAGTGGTCCCGCTCTAACTTTGCGCACAGATACGCAGTATTTT. Translated: CASGPALTLRTDTQYF.

The CDR3 region is CASSGTSGGYNEQFF. The CDR3 region has the DNA TGTGCCAGCAGCGGAACTAGCGGGGGGTACAATGAGCAGTTCTTC. The chain combines TRBV9 with TRBJ2-1; 12 bases map to TRBD2. CDR3 length: 15 amino acids. CDR1 and CDR2 from the germline V gene are SGDLS and YYNGEE. Trimming at V came to 3 bases and at J to 4 bases, leaving 2 bases not matched to a gene.

The chain couples TRBV6-2 or TRBV6-3 to TRBJ2-5; possibly TRBD2 for D (6 bases). V lost 0 bases, J lost 0 bases, and 14 bases lay in between. This CDR3 spans 17 amino acids. Germline CDR1 reads MNHEY; CDR2 reads SVGEGT. CDR3 region: CASSYSGRQKYQETQYF. Written as DNA, the CDR3 is TGTGCCAGCAGTTACTCAGGGAGGCAAAAGTACCAAGAGACCCAGTACTTC.

The chain carries TRBV5-4 and TRBJ2-3, with 8 bases lining up with TRBD2. CDR1 and CDR2 (germline): SGHNT, YYREEE (reference sequence). The V gene end was trimmed by 1 base and the J gene end by 4 bases; junction bases not matched to a gene: 5. The CDR3 loop spans 15 amino acids. The CDR3 is CASSLTTGGPDTQYF. The CDR3 DNA reads as TGTGCCAGCAGCTTGACTACGGGGGGGCCAGATACGCAGTATTTT.

The chain has TRBV12-3 or TRBV12-4 and TRBJ2-1; D unresolved. Trimming left V 6 bases short and J 9 bases short, with 12 bases between. The CDR3 spans 12 residues. The CDR3 sequence: CASSPEIFEQFF. CDR3 nucleotide sequence: TGTGCCAGCAGCCCCGAGATATTTGAGCAGTTCTTC.

The J gene is TRBJ1-1, the V gene TRBV5-1; 7 nucleotides agree with TRBD1. V trimming: 3 bases; J trimming: 3 bases; junction bases outside the gene matches: 8. CDR1 is SGHRS, CDR2 YFSETQ, per germline. This CDR3 region has 15 residues. CDR3 residues: CASSSRQGLYTEAFF. Written as DNA, the CDR3 is TGCGCCAGCAGCTCAAGACAGGGTTTGTACACTGAAGCTTTCTTT.

J is TRBJ1-1 and V is TRBV6-4; D unclear. Germline CDR1 and CDR2: MRHNA and SNTAGT. The CDR3 totals 13 residues. V lost 6 bases and J 3 bases, leaving 11 bases between the germline ends. CDR3 nucleotide sequence: TGTGCCAGCAGCAGAACCAGAGACACTGAAGCTTTCTTT. Its protein is CASSRTRDTEAFF.

This rearrangement joins TRBV23-1 to TRBJ2-7; the match to TRBD1 covers 12 bases. TRBV23-1 is recorded as an ORF, its role being uncertain. The V gene end was trimmed by 0 bases and the J gene end by 6 bases; junction bases not matched to a gene: 9. The CDR3 consists of 17 residues. This CDR3 reads CASSQSAGTGGACEQYF. In DNA form, the CDR3 reads TGCGCCAGCAGTCAATCCGCGGGGACAGGGGGCGCTTGCGAGCAGTACTTC.

The chain carries TRBV4-1 and TRBJ2-7; 8 nucleotides agree with TRBD1. V was clipped by 0 bases and J by 0 bases; unmatched bases: 4. Germline CDR1 reads MGHRA; CDR2 reads YSYEKL. There are 16 residues in the CDR3. The DNA for the CDR3 is TGCGCCAGCAGCCAAGATTCAGGGGGCGCCTCCTACGAGCAGTACTTC. This gives the protein CASSQDSGGASYEQYF.

The chain has TRBV12-3 or TRBV12-4 and TRBJ2-2; D not certain. Trimming cost V 4 bases and J 6 bases, with 6 bases left between them. The CDR3 is made up of 12 amino acids. The CDR3 nucleotides read TGTGCCAGCAGTTATGGCCCCGGGGAGCTGTTTTTT. It codes for CASSYGPGELFF.

This chain uses TRBV28 with TRBJ2-7; TRBD1 is a possible D gene (5 bases). V lost 2 bases to trimming and J lost 2 bases, with 10 bases between them. The CDR3 consists of 14 residues. Germline CDR1 reads MDHEN; CDR2 reads SYDVKM. The CDR3 DNA follows: TGTGCCAGCAGTTTAAGCAGGGTGGCCTACGAGCAGTACTTC. This translates into CASSLSRVAYEQYF. Full variable domain (missing parts from reference TRBV28 and TRBJ2-7): DVKVTQSSRYLVKRTGEKVFLECVQDMDHENMFWYRQDPGLGLRLIYFSYDVKMKEKGDIPEGYSVSREKKERFSLILESASTNQTSMYLCASSLSRVAYEQYFGPGTRLTVT.

This clone came up once. J is TRBJ2-3 and V is TRBV7-9; unclear D gene. Germline values: CDR1 SEHNR, CDR2 FQNEAQ (reference sequence). The CDR3 consists of 15 residues. Trimming shortened V by 0 bases and J by 4 bases, and 11 bases separated the two germline ends. In nucleotides, the CDR3 is TGTGCCAGCAGCTTAGCGTTGACTGGGGCAGATACGCAGTATTTT. Its translation: CASSLALTGADTQYF.

The chain uses TRBV6-5 and TRBJ1-2; 7 bases map to TRBD1. Looked up from germline, CDR1 is MNHEY and CDR2 is SVGAGI. Germline trimming cut 10 bases from V and 5 bases from J; bases unmatched to any gene: 13. The CDR3 spans 14 residues. The CDR3 here is CATYSPGQRYGYTF. CDR3 DNA sequence: TGTGCCACCTACAGTCCGGGACAGAGATATGGCTACACCTTC.

V is TRBV6-5 and J is TRBJ2-5; 9 bases line up with TRBD1. The V segment lost 7 bases and the J segment 5 bases; nucleotides outside the gene matches: 8. The CDR3 is 14 amino acids. Germline-derived CDR1 and CDR2 are MNHEY and SVGAGI. The CDR3 sequence: CASTLGQGEETQYF. CDR3 DNA sequence: TGTGCCAGCACCCTGGGACAGGGAGAGGAGACCCAGTACTTC.

This chain connects TRBV12-3 or TRBV12-4 to TRBJ1-1; D is unresolved. V gave up 8 bases and J gave up 1 base, with 8 bases separating them. CDR3 length: 12 residues. The CDR3 loop is CASAAGNTEAFF. In DNA form, the CDR3 reads TGTGCCAGCGCCGCGGGGAACACTGAAGCTTTCTTT.

This chain links TRBV5-1 with TRBJ2-2; D remains unclear. Germline CDR1 reads SGHRS; CDR2 reads YFSETQ. The V end was cut by 4 bases, the J end by 1 base, with 8 bases between. The CDR3 covers 14 residues. This CDR3 reads CASSVTLNTGELFF. CDR3 nucleotide sequence: TGCGCCAGCAGCGTGACACTGAACACCGGGGAGCTGTTTTTT.

The J gene is TRBJ1-2, the V gene TRBV5-5; D possibly corresponds to TRBD1 (5 bases). V lost 2 bases to trimming and J lost 7 bases, with 12 bases between them. The CDR3 runs 13 residues. From germline, CDR1 is SGHKS and CDR2 YYEKEE (reference sequence). CDR3 sequence reads: CASSFEGWSGYTF. In DNA form, the CDR3 reads TGTGCCAGCAGCTTTGAGGGGTGGAGTGGCTACACCTTC. The full variable domain, rest sourced from reference TRBV5-5 and TRBJ1-2, is DAGVTQSPTHLIKTRGQQVTLRCSPISGHKSVSWYQQVLGQGPQFIFQYYEKEERGRGNFPDRFSARQFPNYSSELNVNALLLGDSALYLCASSFEGWSGYTFGSGTRLTVV.

The rearrangement joins TRBV3-1 (or the pseudogene TRBV3-2) to TRBJ2-4; either TRBD1 or TRBD2 may fit D (5 bases each). Between the trimmed V and J ends, which lost 1 base and 5 bases, there was a span of 12 bases. The germline V gene has CDR1 LGHDT and CDR2 YNNKEL (reference sequence). The length of the CDR3 is 15 residues. DNA of the CDR3: TGTGCCAGCAGCCAAGGAACGGGACCGCAAAACATTCAGTACTTC. This encodes CASSQGTGPQNIQYF.

J is TRBJ2-1 and V is TRBV5-1; tentatively, D is TRBD1 or TRBD2 (5 bases each). The CDR3 is 14 amino acids. V was shortened by 1 base and J by 6 bases, with 11 bases between the two germline ends. Germline V gene data show CDR1 as SGHRS and CDR2 as YFSETQ. Here the CDR3 DNA reads TGCGCCAGCAGCTTGTTAGGGACGGTCAATGAGCAGTTCTTC. It translates to CASSLLGTVNEQFF.

In this sample, this clone is medium-sized. The CDR3 DNA sequence: TGTGCCAGCAGCGTACAGCGGGGGGGCATCGATACGCAGTATTTT. The encoded protein is CASSVQRGGIDTQYF. This chain connects TRBV9 to TRBJ2-3; 10 nucleotides match TRBD2. Unmatched junction bases numbered 5, after V lost 1 base and J lost 6 bases. Germline lookup yields CDR1 SGDLS and CDR2 YYNGEE. The CDR3 length is 15 residues.

The chain carries TRBV7-9 and TRBJ1-6; 7 nucleotides agree with TRBD1. Per the germline V gene, CDR1 is SEHNR and CDR2 is FQNEAQ (reference sequence). The J segment lost 7 bases and the V segment lost 4 bases, leaving 4 bases of the junction unmatched. The CDR3 sequence is 14 residues long. CDR3 residues: CASSYGTENSPLHF. CDR3 in DNA: TGTGCCAGCAGCTACGGGACAGAAAATTCACCCCTCCACTTT.

In its sample, this clone was seen a few times. The CDR3 reads CASSQVEGPIQYF. The CDR3 nucleotides are TGCGCCAGCAGCCAAGTCGAAGGTCCCATTCAGTACTTC. V usage is TRBV4-1 and J usage is TRBJ2-4, with no clear D. The CDR3 is made up of 13 amino acids. V gave up 1 base and J gave up 9 bases, with 10 bases separating them. Germline CDR1 is MGHRA and CDR2 is YSYEKL.

The chain employs TRBV18 and TRBJ2-7, with 11 bases lining up with TRBD2. The CDR3 contains 13 residues. V was pared by 9 bases and J by 5 bases, with 6 bases of the junction left unmatched. CDR1 is KGHSH and CDR2 is LQKENI in the germline V gene. This CDR3 is CASKLAGVNEQYF. As DNA, the CDR3 is TGTGCCAGTAAACTAGCGGGAGTAAACGAGCAGTACTTC.

The chain recombines TRBV18 with TRBJ2-1, with 8 positions matching TRBD2. The CDR3 is 15 amino acids. Germline trimming cut 2 bases from V and 8 bases from J; bases unmatched to any gene: 8. Germline V CDR1 and CDR2: KGHSH, LQKENI. CDR3 nucleotides: TGTGCCAGCTCACCATTGGCGGGGGGTTTGGATGAGCAGTTCTTC. Encoded protein: CASSPLAGGLDEQFF.

This clone was seen a few times. The chain employs TRBV6-2 or TRBV6-3 and TRBJ1-2; D is ambiguous. The V end lost 2 bases, the J end lost 6 bases, and 10 bases lay between the germline ends. The CDR3 spans 13 residues. Germline V lookup: CDR1 MNHEY, CDR2 SVGEGT. DNA for the CDR3: TGTGCCAGCAGTTACCTCAGCGGTGATGGCTACACCTTC. Translated, it gives CASSYLSGDGYTF.

The chain employs TRBV5-1 and TRBJ2-1, with a tentative D call TRBD1 (6 bases). The CDR3 has 16 residues. V lost 2 bases and J lost 1, with 13 bases in between. The germline gives CDR1 SGHRS, CDR2 YFSETQ. CDR3 protein: CASSFYQGKSYNEQFF. CDR3 DNA: TGCGCCAGCAGCTTTTATCAGGGGAAATCCTACAATGAGCAGTTCTTC.

The rearrangement links TRBV27 to TRBJ1-5, with D possibly being TRBD1 (6 bases). This CDR3 region has 16 residues. The germline V and J ends were trimmed by 5 bases and 5 bases, with 19 bases remaining between them. CDR1 and CDR2 from the germline V gene are MNHEY and SMNVEV (reference sequence). The DNA of the CDR3 is TGTGCCAGCAGTCCCCTTCGTGGGGGGCGGGATCAGCCCCAGCATTTT. Encoded protein: CASSPLRGGRDQPQHF.

The rearrangement uses TRBV28 and TRBJ1-4; possibly TRBD1 for D (6 bases). CDR3 length: 16 residues. From germline, CDR1 is MDHEN and CDR2 SYDVKM. V dropped 5 bases and J dropped 6 bases, with 19 bases sitting between them. The CDR3 sequence is CASSPSGWGRDEKLFF. The DNA for the CDR3 is TGTGCCAGCAGTCCCTCCGGTTGGGGGCGCGATGAAAAACTGTTTTTT.

The chain employs TRBV13 and TRBJ1-3; D remains ambiguous. The V end was cut by 0 bases, the J end by 3 bases, with 9 bases between. Looked up from germline, CDR1 is PRHDT and CDR2 is FYEKMQ (reference sequence). There are 15 residues in the CDR3. The CDR3 is CASSLGTLDGNTIYF. CDR3 coding DNA: TGTGCCAGCAGCTTAGGTACGCTGGATGGAAACACCATATATTTT.